This paragraph reports one T cell receptor beta chain. This sample is part of a study of blood T cell repertoires in COVID-19. Study information: Collection of acute and convalescent COVID-19 samples took place in the United States, Italy and Spain.

Some clones are missing from TCRdb's copy, which holds only in-frame ones; the method was immunoSEQ multiplex PCR. The data contain 200,000 to 300,000 clones, 82% of them singletons. The germline V and J ends were trimmed by 3 bases and 8 bases, with 8 bases remaining between them. CDR3 size: 12 residues. CDR1 and CDR2 (germline): LNHDA, SQIVND (reference sequence). This sequence originates from a woman aged 70-85 years with acute or convalescent COVID-19. Sequenced: peripheral blood. The chain couples TRBV19 to TRBJ1-5; no clear D. CDR3 protein: CASSIFSEPQHF. The DNA of the CDR3 is TGTGCCAGTAGTATCTTCTCGGAGCCCCAGCATTTT.